Here is one T cell receptor beta chain with its context. The source of the sample is a study of patients and donors after allogeneic stem cell transplantation. V was clipped by 6 bases and J by 10 bases, with 22 bases between them. This CDR3 is 15 amino acids long. CDR1 and CDR2 (germline): MDHEN, SYDVKM. TCRdb re-derived calls from the RT-PCR reads in MiXCR, one entry per CDR3 protein. The sample has around 90,000 distinct CDR3 sequences; 45% to 50% are singletons. The rearrangement links TRBV28 to TRBJ1-5; D gene ambiguous. The source of this sequence is a human donor who was either an allogeneic HSCT recipient or a stem cell or donor lymphocyte infusion donor (not recorded which). It is not recorded whose cells these are; they may come from a transplant donor. The sequenced sample consisted of blood, either unsorted or a sorted T cell fraction (not recorded which). The CDR3 region is CASSQQIPVTGPQHF. The CDR3 DNA is TGTGCCAGCAGCCAGCAGATCCCGGTCACGGGTCCCCAGCATTTT.